Listed here are 22 T cell receptor beta chains from one sample, sequenced in a study of blood T cells in healthy people across ages. The authors ran a second PCR of 7 to 11 cycles using a sample-barcoded 5' primer and a J-beta primer mix. TCRdb passed the 5' RACE reads through MiXCR, listing each CDR3 protein once. The table lists 1.5 million to 2 million distinct CDR3 sequences, about 32% of them singletons, with roughly 10% in the top ten. Material for sequencing was blood. All receptors derive from a woman younger than 45 in good health.

The chain employs TRBV5-1 and TRBJ2-5; unclear D gene. CDR1 is SGHRS and CDR2 is YFSETQ in the germline V gene. The V gene lost 0 bases and the J gene lost 1 base, with 7 bases spanning the gap. CDR3 length: 14 amino acids. DNA for the CDR3: TGCGCCAGCAGCTTGGATGTGAGCCAAGAGACCCAGTACTTC. Amino acids: CASSLDVSQETQYF.

This clonotype was detected a few times. The chain couples TRBV15 to TRBJ2-3; D could derive from TRBD1 or TRBD2 (6 bases each). Trimming cost V 3 bases and J 1 base, with 11 bases left between them. CDR3 size: 15 residues. CDR1 is LNHNV and CDR2 is YYDKDF in the germline V gene (reference sequence). In nucleotides, the CDR3 is TGTGCCACCAGCAGCAGGGGAGGTGGCACAGATACGCAGTATTTT. This sequence encodes CATSSRGGGTDTQYF. The variable domain in full, with the rest retrieved from reference TRBV15 and TRBJ2-3, is DAMVIQNPRYQVTQFGKPVTLSCSQTLNHNVMYWYQQKSSQAPKLLFHYYDKDFNNEADTPDNFQSRRPNTSFCFLDIRSPGLGDTAMYLCATSSRGGGTDTQYFGPGTRLTVL.

This clonotype was recorded a few times. J is TRBJ2-7 and V is TRBV29-1; D gene unclear. Trimming took 2 bases from V and 2 from J, leaving 7 bases between them. Germline V gene sequence: CDR1 SQVTM, CDR2 ANQGSEA. This CDR3 is 12 amino acids long. CDR3 in amino acids: CSVETAAYEQYF. The CDR3 region has the DNA TGCAGCGTTGAAACGGCAGCCTACGAGCAGTACTTC.

This clonotype was recorded only once. The V gene is TRBV6-1, the J gene TRBJ1-5, with D maybe TRBD1 (6 bases). CDR3 length: 13 amino acids. Germline-derived CDR1 and CDR2 are MNHNS and SASEGT. Deletions cut 8 bases from V and 3 bases from J, with 11 bases between. DNA for the CDR3: TGTGCCAGCGCAGGACAGTCCAATCAGCCCCAGCATTTT. It yields the protein CASAGQSNQPQHF.

The chain employs TRBV9 and TRBJ2-1; 11 bases fit TRBD2. Trimming cost V 6 bases and J 8 bases; bases outside gene matches: 10. Germline-derived CDR1 and CDR2 are SGDLS and YYNGEE. There are 15 residues in the CDR3. CDR3 DNA sequence: TGTGCCAGCAATCCTATAGCGGGAGGGCAATATGAGCAGTTCTTC. It specifies CASNPIAGGQYEQFF.

Regarding this clonotype: One end of the junction does not line up with germline, which may come from a read error. This chain links TRBV7-6 with TRBJ2-5; 9 bases are shared with TRBD1. CDR1 is SGHVS, CDR2 FNYEAQ, per germline. CDR3 length equals 14 residues. The CDR3 DNA sequence: TGTGCCAGCAGCCCAACAGGGGGCCAAGAGGCCCAGTACTTC. This translates into CASSPTGGQEAQYF.

This clonotype was counted between two and nine times. This sequence joins TRBV7-2 and TRBJ2-1; TRBD2 agrees at 8 bases. CDR3 size: 14 residues. The germline CDR1 and CDR2 sequences are SGHTA and FQGNSA. Germline trimming cut 2 bases from V and 6 bases from J; bases unmatched to any gene: 3. DNA of the CDR3: TGTGCCAGCAGCTTACTAGCGGGTAGCAATGAGCAGTTCTTC. Its protein product is CASSLLAGSNEQFF.

Remarks on this clonotype: A read error may account for a junction end that differs from germline. The chain combines TRBV5-5 with TRBJ1-6; 11 positions agree with TRBD1. Per the germline V gene, CDR1 is SGHKS and CDR2 is YYEKEE (reference sequence). The CDR3 length is 14 residues. The CDR3 region has the DNA TGTGCCGGCAGCGGGACAGGGGGAGATTCACCCCTCCACTTT. Residues: CAGSGTGGDSPLHF.

This chain joins TRBV20-1 and TRBJ2-1, with TRBD2 matching 8 bases. Germline V gene lookup returns CDR1 DFQATT and CDR2 SNEGSKA (reference sequence). V trimming: 3 bases; J trimming: 8 bases; junction bases outside the gene matches: 6. The CDR3 runs 13 residues. Here the CDR3 DNA reads TGCAGTGCTAGCTCGGGGGGGGTCGATGAGCAGTTCTTC. It codes for CSASSGGVDEQFF.

This chain connects TRBV6-1 to TRBJ1-5, with D possibly matching TRBD1 (6 bases). The CDR3 has 14 residues. CDR1 is MNHNS, CDR2 SASEGT, per germline. Trimming cost V 9 bases and J 2 bases, with 14 bases left between them. CDR3 in amino acids: CASRGGSGNQPQHF. The CDR3 region has the DNA TGTGCCAGTAGAGGGGGGTCGGGCAATCAGCCCCAGCATTTT.

The V and J genes are TRBV2 and TRBJ1-2; D gene uncertain. Trimming stripped 8 bases from V and 4 bases from J, with 8 bases between. Germline CDR1 and CDR2: SNHLY and FYNNEI. This CDR3 is built from 11 residues. The CDR3 spells CASERSYGYTF. Here the CDR3 DNA reads TGTGCCAGCGAAAGAAGCTATGGCTACACCTTC. Based on the CDR3 plus reference TRBV2 and TRBJ1-2, the full variable domain is EPEVTQTPSHQVTQMGQEVILRCVPISNHLYFYWYRQILGQKVEFLVSFYNNEISEKSEIFDDQFSVERPDGSNFTLKIRSTKLEDSAMYFCASERSYGYTFGSGTRLTVV.

V gene TRBV30 combines with J gene TRBJ2-5; 10 bases align to TRBD1. CDR1 GTSNPN and CDR2 SVGIG come from the germline V gene (reference sequence). V was clipped by 3 bases and J by 7 bases; unmatched bases: 8. The CDR3 spans 14 residues. CDR3 sequence: CAWSLDRGAGTQYF. In DNA, the CDR3 is TGTGCCTGGAGCTTGGACAGGGGGGCAGGGACCCAGTACTTC.

A few counts support this clonotype. The genes are TRBV7-3 and TRBJ2-3; D call uncertain. Germline lookup yields CDR1 SGHTA and CDR2 FQGTGA. The CDR3 is made up of 13 amino acids. V was trimmed by 5 bases and J by 6 bases, leaving 12 bases between them. Here the CDR3 reads CASSRSSRDTQYF. CDR3 coding DNA: TGTGCCAGCAGCCGTAGTTCAAGGGATACGCAGTATTTT.

V usage is TRBV4-1 and J usage is TRBJ1-5; no clear D. Trimming removed 1 base from V and 9 bases from J, with 13 bases in between. This CDR3 spans 14 amino acids. Germline lookup yields CDR1 MGHRA and CDR2 YSYEKL. CDR3 amino acids: CASSQGSTLLPQHF. DNA of the CDR3: TGCGCCAGCAGCCAAGGCTCGACGTTACTGCCCCAGCATTTT.

This clonotype has a count of ten or more. The chain employs TRBV6-1 and TRBJ2-1, with D unclear. Germline V gene data show CDR1 as MNHNS and CDR2 as SASEGT. The ends were cut back, 7 bases at V and 2 bases at J, with 0 bases in the middle. CDR3 length: 10 amino acids. CDR3: CASTYNEQFF. Here the CDR3 DNA reads TGTGCCAGCACCTACAATGAGCAGTTCTTC.

This clonotype was seen a few times. The genes are TRBV7-2 and TRBJ1-3; D is ambiguous. The ends were cut back, 2 bases at V and 5 bases at J, with 10 bases in the middle. Germline loops: CDR1 SGHTA, CDR2 FQGNSA. This CDR3 is built from 14 residues. The DNA for the CDR3 is TGTGCCAGCAGCTTATTATCTCAAAGAAACACCATATATTTT. Translation: CASSLLSQRNTIYF.

This clonotype was picked up a small number of times. The V gene is TRBV6-2 or TRBV6-3, the J gene TRBJ2-3; TRBD2 agrees at 7 bases. CDR1 is MNHEY, CDR2 SVGEGT, per germline. This CDR3 is 11 amino acids long. The trim removed 5 bases at V and 11 bases at J, leaving 4 bases unmatched. The CDR3 region has the DNA TGTGCCAGCAGTGCGACGGGGGGGCAGTATTTT. As protein: CASSATGGQYF.

This clonotype showed up many times. The rearrangement links TRBV4-1 to TRBJ2-5; D remains ambiguous. The CDR3 covers 12 residues. CDR1 and CDR2 from the germline V gene are MGHRA and YSYEKL. With 3 bases removed from V and 3 bases from J, the gap between germline ends came to 5 bases. In DNA, the CDR3 is TGCGCCAGCAGCCAGGGTAAAGAGACCCAGTACTTC. The encoded protein is CASSQGKETQYF.

V is TRBV11-2 and J is TRBJ2-5; 8 bases agree with TRBD2. The CDR3 has 17 residues. The germline V gene encodes CDR1 SGHAT and CDR2 FQNNGV. V was clipped by 0 bases and J by 5 bases; unmatched bases: 11. CDR3 loop: CASSLDQEAGAWETQYF. DNA of the CDR3: TGTGCCAGCAGCTTAGACCAGGAAGCGGGAGCATGGGAGACCCAGTACTTC.

The chain is built from TRBV20-1 and TRBJ1-5; D ambiguous. CDR3 size: 13 residues. The V gene lost 4 bases and the J gene lost 0 bases, with 7 bases spanning the gap. Germline assignment: CDR1 DFQATT and CDR2 SNEGSKA (reference sequence). Here the CDR3 reads CSAMRTSNQPQHF. In DNA form, the CDR3 reads TGCAGTGCTATGAGAACTAGCAATCAGCCCCAGCATTTT.

This clonotype was seen a few times. This chain connects TRBV29-1 to TRBJ2-2; D unresolved. CDR3 length: 11 residues. The V end was cut by 5 bases, the J end by 7 bases, with 8 bases between. Germline CDR1 and CDR2: SQVTM and ANQGSEA. The CDR3 sequence is CSVTRSGELFF. The CDR3 bases are TGCAGCGTTACTCGTAGCGGGGAGCTGTTTTTT.

The V and J genes are TRBV19 and TRBJ1-5; a weak D match, TRBD1 (6 bases). V lost 9 bases to trimming and J lost 3 bases, with 21 bases between them. CDR3 length: 16 amino acids. The germline CDR1 and CDR2 sequences are LNHDA and SQIVND (reference sequence). The CDR3 protein is CASANHRVRDNQPQHF. DNA for the CDR3: TGTGCCAGCGCGAATCACAGGGTCCGGGACAATCAGCCCCAGCATTTT.